These 29 T cell receptor beta chains share one sample of origin, sequenced in a study of cytotoxic CD8 clonotypes in ibrutinib-treated CLL. Sequencing used immunoSEQ multiplex PCR; TCRdb keeps in-frame clones, though not all of them. This table has some 150,000 clones, about 80% appearing once. This specimen was PBMCs, taken after 24 months of ibrutinib treatment. The receptors were gathered from a human donor with chronic lymphocytic leukemia.

CDR3 DNA: TGTGCCAGCAGTGATGGGAGTAACTATGGCTACACCTTC. Protein sequence: CASSDGSNYGYTF. This chain uses TRBV6-4 with TRBJ1-2; D uncertain. The CDR3 loop spans 13 amino acids. Trimming removed 3 bases from V and 1 base from J, with 6 bases in between. Germline values: CDR1 MRHNA, CDR2 SNTAGT.

The V gene is TRBV28, the J gene TRBJ1-5, with 8 bases matching TRBD1. V was clipped by 5 bases and J by 5 bases; unmatched bases: 8. The CDR3 covers 15 residues. The germline gives CDR1 MDHEN, CDR2 SYDVKM. CDR3 in DNA: TGTGCCAGCAGTCCAACAGGGGGGCCCCATCAGCCCCAGCATTTT. Residues: CASSPTGGPHQPQHF.

The chain employs TRBV11-3 and TRBJ2-3; 8 positions agree with TRBD1. V lost 5 bases and J lost 2; bases outside the gene matches: 6. The CDR3 consists of 15 residues. Germline V CDR1 and CDR2: SGHNT, YENEEA. For the CDR3, the DNA is TGTGCCAGCAGCCCCGGACAGGGTGACACAGATACGCAGTATTTT. It translates to CASSPGQGDTDTQYF.

The chain has TRBV6-5 and TRBJ2-1; D ambiguous. V lost 5 bases and J 6 bases, leaving 8 bases between the germline ends. CDR3 length: 12 residues. CDR1 MNHEY and CDR2 SVGAGI come from the germline V gene. This CDR3 is CASSGRFNEQFF. CDR3 nucleotides: TGTGCCAGCAGTGGCCGTTTCAATGAGCAGTTCTTC.

The chain has TRBV19 and TRBJ2-7; D is ambiguous. Deletions cut 4 bases from V and 5 bases from J, with 15 bases between. Germline CDR1 LNHDA, CDR2 SQIVND (reference sequence). This CDR3 is 14 amino acids long. In nucleotides, the CDR3 is TGTGCCAGTAGTACCCGCCAGACCTGGGACGAGCAGTACTTC. Amino acids: CASSTRQTWDEQYF.

This clone was counted ten times or more. Other DNA sequences of this sample code for an identical CDR3. V is TRBV5-1 and J is TRBJ1-1, with D uncertain. CDR1 and CDR2 from the germline V gene are SGHRS and YFSETQ. The CDR3 totals 11 residues. With 2 bases removed from V and 10 bases from J, the gap between germline ends came to 9 bases. CDR3 in amino acids: CASSFGVVAFF. The CDR3 DNA reads TGCGCCAGCAGCTTCGGTGTGGTAGCTTTCTTT. Together with reference TRBV5-1 and TRBJ1-1, the CDR3 gives the full variable domain: KAGVTQTPRYLIKTRGQQVTLSCSPISGHRSVSWYQQTPGQGLQFLFEYFSETQRNKGNFPGRFSGRQFSNSRSEMNVSTLELGDSALYLCASSFGVVAFFGQGTRLTVV.

This clone was counted a single time. V gene TRBV5-8 combines with J gene TRBJ1-1; the D gene is possibly TRBD1 (5 bases). CDR1 SGHTS and CDR2 YDEGEE come from the germline V gene. Trimming took 5 bases from V and 5 from J, leaving 22 bases between them. This CDR3 comprises 16 residues. CDR3 DNA: TGTGCCAGCAGAAATCTGGGGGGTTTTTGGGAAACTGAAGCTTTCTTT. It yields the protein CASRNLGGFWETEAFF.

This clone came up a few times. The chain has TRBV10-3 and TRBJ2-7; D possibly corresponds to TRBD1 (6 bases). Germline V gene data show CDR1 as ENHRY and CDR2 as SYGVKD. Trimming removed 4 bases from V and 0 bases from J, with 13 bases in between. The length of the CDR3 is 15 residues. CDR3 DNA: TGTGCCATCAGTGGTGGTGGACAGAGCTCCTACGAGCAGTACTTC. Residues: CAISGGGQSSYEQYF.

The chain combines TRBV10-3 with TRBJ2-7, with D possibly being TRBD1 or TRBD2 (7 bases each). This CDR3 comprises 13 residues. Germline CDR1 is ENHRY and CDR2 is SYGVKD. The V and J ends lost 10 bases and 5 bases respectively, with 18 bases between them. CDR3 sequence reads: CATRLAQGDEQYF. In nucleotides, the CDR3 is TGTGCCACTCGACTAGCCCAGGGGGACGAGCAGTACTTC.

The chain employs TRBV4-1 and TRBJ2-7; no definite D call. CDR1 and CDR2 from the germline V gene are MGHRA and YSYEKL. V lost 3 bases, J lost 4 bases, and 10 bases lay in between. There are 13 residues in the CDR3. CDR3 sequence (DNA): TGCGCCAGCAGCCAGGGTCGCACGTACGAGCAGTACTTC. Its translation: CASSQGRTYEQYF.

The V and J genes are TRBV20-1 and TRBJ1-2; D is unresolved. V was trimmed by 6 bases and J by 7 bases, leaving 12 bases between them. Germline V gives CDR1 DFQATT, CDR2 SNEGSKA (reference sequence). This CDR3 contains 11 residues. CDR3 DNA: TGCAGTGCCCCGTCCCGGGGTGGCTACACCTTC. Protein product: CSAPSRGGYTF.

The gene calls are TRBV27 and TRBJ2-7; 12 positions agree with TRBD1. Germline lookup yields CDR1 MNHEY and CDR2 SMNVEV (reference sequence). This CDR3 is built from 18 residues. V gave up 5 bases and J gave up 2 bases; unmatched junction bases: 13. This CDR3 is CASSTEGQGARMPYEQYF. The CDR3 coding sequence is TGTGCCAGCAGTACAGAGGGACAGGGGGCGCGTATGCCCTACGAGCAGTACTTC.

The V gene is TRBV4-3, the J gene TRBJ1-5, with 12 bases identical to TRBD1. The trim removed 0 bases at V and 7 bases at J, leaving 4 bases unmatched. CDR1 is LGHNA, CDR2 YSLEER, per germline. This CDR3 region has 16 residues. CDR3 sequence reads: CASSQEGGTGGQPQHF. The CDR3 DNA reads as TGCGCCAGCAGCCAAGAGGGCGGGACAGGGGGCCAGCCCCAGCATTTT.

The chain employs TRBV4-3 and TRBJ1-2; D gene unclear. With 0 bases removed from V and 9 bases from J, the gap between germline ends came to 5 bases. Germline CDR1 is LGHNA and CDR2 is YSLEER. CDR3 length: 11 residues. Here the CDR3 DNA reads TGCGCCAGCAGCCAAGACAGGAGCTACACCTTC. This translates into CASSQDRSYTF.

This clone was observed once. This chain connects TRBV18 to TRBJ1-1; tentative D call: TRBD1 (5 bases). This CDR3 is 14 amino acids long. In germline, CDR1 is KGHSH, CDR2 LQKENI. Deletions cut 3 bases from V and 0 bases from J, with 8 bases between. CDR3 DNA sequence: TGTGCCAGCTCACCCCTGGGGCTGAACACTGAAGCTTTCTTT. Its translation: CASSPLGLNTEAFF.

Only a few counts were recorded for this clone. The V and J genes are TRBV5-6 and TRBJ1-2; tentative D call: TRBD1 (5 bases). The length of the CDR3 is 14 residues. Trimming removed 0 bases from V and 6 bases from J, with 12 bases in between. The germline V gene encodes CDR1 SGHDT and CDR2 YYEEEE. The CDR3 sequence: CASSLAGGDHGYTF. The CDR3 DNA follows: TGTGCCAGCAGCTTGGCCGGGGGTGACCATGGCTACACCTTC.

V gene TRBV19 combines with J gene TRBJ2-1; 12 nucleotides align to TRBD2. V lost 7 bases to trimming and J lost 9 bases; unmatched junction nucleotides: 10. Germline loops: CDR1 LNHDA, CDR2 SQIVND (reference sequence). This CDR3 is built from 15 residues. CDR3 nucleotide sequence: TGTGCCAGTACCCCTGGGGGACTAGCGGGCGGTGAGCAGTTCTTC. Protein product: CASTPGGLAGGEQFF. The full variable domain, with the rest looked up from reference TRBV19 and TRBJ2-1, is DGGITQSPKYLFRKEGQNVTLSCEQNLNHDAMYWYRQDPGQGLRLIYYSQIVNDFQKGDIAEGYSVSREKKESFPLTVTSAQKNPTAFYLCASTPGGLAGGEQFFGPGTRLTVL.

The V call is TRBV6-5, the J call TRBJ1-4, with 9 bases aligning to TRBD1. J gave up 8 bases and V 5 bases, and 9 bases lay outside the gene matches. The germline gives CDR1 MNHEY, CDR2 SVGAGI. The CDR3 contains 15 residues. CDR3 sequence (DNA): TGTGCCAGCAGTCTCCGGACAGGGGAGCCAGAAAAACTGTTTTTT. Its translation: CASSLRTGEPEKLFF.

In its sample, this clone was seen a few times. The rearrangement joins TRBV27 to TRBJ2-1; D perhaps matches TRBD1 (5 bases). Deletions cut 2 bases from V and 6 bases from J, with 11 bases between. The germline gives CDR1 MNHEY, CDR2 SMNVEV (reference sequence). The CDR3 has 14 residues. CDR3 in DNA: TGTGCCAGCAGTTTAATTGGGGCAGCCAATGAGCAGTTCTTC. Protein: CASSLIGAANEQFF.

This rearrangement joins TRBV6-6 to TRBJ2-3; D possibly matches TRBD1 or TRBD2 (5 bases each). Between the trimmed V and J ends, which lost 6 bases and 0 bases, there was a span of 13 bases. Germline CDR1 reads MNHNY; CDR2 reads SVGAGI (reference sequence). This CDR3 comprises 15 residues. CDR3 protein: CASSNRGFSTDTQYF. CDR3 nucleotides: TGTGCCAGCAGCAACCGGGGCTTTAGCACAGATACGCAGTATTTT.

This chain links TRBV4-2 with TRBJ2-3; either TRBD1 or TRBD2 may fit D (5 bases each). CDR1 and CDR2 (germline): LGHNA, YNFKEQ. V lost 4 bases and J 5 bases, leaving 10 bases between the germline ends. The CDR3 extends over 13 amino acids. As DNA, the CDR3 is TGTGCCAGCAGCCCTGGGACCATAGATACGCAGTATTTT. This sequence encodes CASSPGTIDTQYF.

The chain links TRBV5-8 to TRBJ1-3; D gene unclear. Germline CDR1 reads SGHTS; CDR2 reads YDEGEE. The CDR3 spans 15 residues. V was pared by 3 bases and J by 0 bases, with 10 bases between. Here the CDR3 DNA reads TGTGCCAGCAGCTACGACTCTCTCTCTGGAAACACCATATATTTT. It codes for CASSYDSLSGNTIYF.

V usage is TRBV10-3 and J usage is TRBJ2-5; D ambiguous. Germline V lookup: CDR1 ENHRY, CDR2 SYGVKD. CDR3 size: 13 residues. The V end was cut by 4 bases, the J end by 2 bases, with 8 bases between. The DNA for the CDR3 is TGTGCCATCAGTGCGGGCAAGCAAGAGACCCAGTACTTC. It is translated as CAISAGKQETQYF.

This chain uses TRBV5-1 with TRBJ2-7, with 12 nucleotides matching TRBD2. With 4 bases clipped from V and 5 bases from J, the junction kept 13 bases outside the gene matches. Germline lookup yields CDR1 SGHRS and CDR2 YFSETQ. The CDR3 consists of 17 residues. The CDR3, as DNA: TGCGCCAGCAGCCCCCTAGCGGGGGGGCCCGGCGGGAACGAGCAGTACTTC. Protein product: CASSPLAGGPGGNEQYF.

The V gene is TRBV5-4, the J gene TRBJ2-7; TRBD2 is a possible D gene (5 bases). Looked up from germline, CDR1 is SGHNT and CDR2 is YYREEE (reference sequence). CDR3 size: 15 residues. Deletions cut 4 bases from V and 2 bases from J, with 16 bases between. CDR3 sequence reads: CASSPDYLPAYEQYF. The CDR3 DNA reads TGTGCCAGCAGCCCCGACTACCTCCCGGCCTACGAGCAGTACTTC.

The chain links TRBV7-2 to TRBJ2-1, with no clear D. V was shortened by 2 bases and J by 12 bases, with 20 bases between the two germline ends. CDR1 is SGHTA, CDR2 FQGNSA, per germline. CDR3 length: 15 amino acids. The CDR3 is CASSLMVPDPVGQFF. For the CDR3, the DNA is TGTGCCAGCAGCTTAATGGTCCCAGACCCCGTGGGGCAGTTCTTC.

CDR3 DNA: TGTGCCAGCAGCTTAGAAAGGACGGCCCAACGGTACTTC. Translating gives CASSLERTAQRYF. This chain links TRBV11-2 with TRBJ2-4; D uncertain. Per germline, CDR1 SGHAT and CDR2 FQNNGV. V shed 0 bases and J shed 15 bases, with 15 bases lying between them. This CDR3 is 13 amino acids long. The complete variable domain, with remaining parts taken from reference TRBV11-2 and TRBJ2-4, reads EAGVAQSPRYKIIEKRQSVAFWCNPISGHATLYWYQQILGQGPKLLIQFQNNGVVDDSQLPKDRFSAERLKGVDSTLKIQPAKLEDSAVYLCASSLERTAQRYFGAGTRLSVL.

Regarding this clone: This same CDR3 is encoded by further DNA sequences in the sample. V and J are TRBV28 and TRBJ1-1; D remains unclear. The CDR3 has 13 residues. With 3 bases removed from V and 1 base from J, the gap between germline ends came to 6 bases. Germline assignment: CDR1 MDHEN and CDR2 SYDVKM. CDR3 bases: TGTGCCAGCAGTTTGGATGGGAACACTGAAGCTTTCTTT. The encoded protein is CASSLDGNTEAFF.

Concerning this clone: One end of the junction fails to match germline, which may point to a read error. Distinct nucleotide sequences in the sample also encode this CDR3. This chain links TRBV29-1 with TRBJ2-1; D perhaps matches TRBD2 (5 bases). Germline CDR1 is SQVTM and CDR2 is ANQGSEA. This CDR3 region has 11 residues. CDR3 sequence: CSVRDTNEQFF. The CDR3, as DNA: TGTAGCGTTCGTGACACCAATGAGCAGTTCTTC.